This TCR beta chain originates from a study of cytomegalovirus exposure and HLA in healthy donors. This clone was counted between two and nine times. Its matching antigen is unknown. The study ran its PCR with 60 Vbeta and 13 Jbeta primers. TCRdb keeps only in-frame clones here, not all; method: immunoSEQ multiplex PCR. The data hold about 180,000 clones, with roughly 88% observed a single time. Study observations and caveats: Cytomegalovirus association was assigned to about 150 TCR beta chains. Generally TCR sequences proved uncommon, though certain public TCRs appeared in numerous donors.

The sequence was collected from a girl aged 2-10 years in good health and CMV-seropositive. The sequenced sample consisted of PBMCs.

The chain's CDR3 is CASSPQGDQPQHF. For the CDR3, the DNA is TGCGCCAGCAGCCCACAGGGCGATCAGCCCCAGCATTTT. The V call is TRBV5-1, the J call TRBJ1-5; tentative D call: TRBD1 (6 bases). This CDR3 is built from 13 residues. The V end was cut by 4 bases, the J end by 5 bases, with 10 bases between. The V gene's germline CDR1 is SGHRS and CDR2 YFSETQ.